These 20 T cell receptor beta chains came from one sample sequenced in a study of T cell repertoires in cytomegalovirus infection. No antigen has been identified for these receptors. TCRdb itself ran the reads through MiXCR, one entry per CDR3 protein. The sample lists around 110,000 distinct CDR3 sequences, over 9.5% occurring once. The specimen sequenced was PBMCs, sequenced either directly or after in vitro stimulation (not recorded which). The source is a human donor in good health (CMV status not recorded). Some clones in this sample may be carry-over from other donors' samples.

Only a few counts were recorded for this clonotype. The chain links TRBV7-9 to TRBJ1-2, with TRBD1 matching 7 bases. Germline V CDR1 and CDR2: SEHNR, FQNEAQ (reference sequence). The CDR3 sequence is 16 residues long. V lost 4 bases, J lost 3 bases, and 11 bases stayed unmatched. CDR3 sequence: CASSYRLGGNDYGYTF. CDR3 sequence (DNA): TGTGCCAGCAGCTACCGATTAGGGGGCAACGACTATGGCTACACCTTC. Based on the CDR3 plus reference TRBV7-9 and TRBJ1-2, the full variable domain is DTGVSQNPRHKITKRGQNVTFRCDPISEHNRLYWYRQTLGQGPEFLTYFQNEAQLEKSRLLSDRFSAERPKGSFSTLEIQRTEQGDSAMYLCASSYRLGGNDYGYTFGSGTRLTVV.

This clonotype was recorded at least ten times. The CDR3 nucleotides read TGTGCCAGTAGTGAAGACAGCGGGAGGACAGATACGCAGTATTTT. It specifies CASSEDSGRTDTQYF. The genes are TRBV19 and TRBJ2-3, with 9 bases matching TRBD2. Germline V gene sequence: CDR1 LNHDA, CDR2 SQIVND (reference sequence). The CDR3 has 15 residues. With V trimmed by 5 bases and J by 3 bases, 6 bases remained unmatched.

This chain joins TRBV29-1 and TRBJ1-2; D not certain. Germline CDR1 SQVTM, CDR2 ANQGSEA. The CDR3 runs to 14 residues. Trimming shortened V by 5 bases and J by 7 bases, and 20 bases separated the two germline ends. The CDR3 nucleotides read TGCAGCGTTCGGGGTGGGTCGGGGTCGTCTGGCTACACCTTC. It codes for CSVRGGSGSSGYTF.

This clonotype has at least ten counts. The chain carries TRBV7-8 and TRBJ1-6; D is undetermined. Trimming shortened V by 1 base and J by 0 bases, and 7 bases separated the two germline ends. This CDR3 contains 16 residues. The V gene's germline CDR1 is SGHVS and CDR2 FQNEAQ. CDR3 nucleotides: TGTGCCAGCAGCTTAGTAAGGGACTCCTATAATTCACCCCTCCACTTT. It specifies CASSLVRDSYNSPLHF.

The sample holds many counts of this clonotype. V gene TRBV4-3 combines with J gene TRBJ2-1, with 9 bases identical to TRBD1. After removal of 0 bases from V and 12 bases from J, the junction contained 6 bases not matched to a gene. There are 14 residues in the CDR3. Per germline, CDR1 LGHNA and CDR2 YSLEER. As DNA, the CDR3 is TGCGCCAGCAGCCAAGAGGGGACAGGGAGAGCGCAGTTCTTC. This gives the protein CASSQEGTGRAQFF.

The CDR3: CAISEGGSLYEQYF. In DNA, the CDR3 is TGTGCCATCAGTGAAGGGGGGAGTCTTTACGAGCAGTACTTC. The chain has TRBV10-3 and TRBJ2-7; the D gene could be TRBD1 or TRBD2 (6 bases each). CDR3 size: 14 residues. V lost 3 bases and J lost 4, with 13 bases in between. CDR1 ENHRY and CDR2 SYGVKD come from the germline V gene.

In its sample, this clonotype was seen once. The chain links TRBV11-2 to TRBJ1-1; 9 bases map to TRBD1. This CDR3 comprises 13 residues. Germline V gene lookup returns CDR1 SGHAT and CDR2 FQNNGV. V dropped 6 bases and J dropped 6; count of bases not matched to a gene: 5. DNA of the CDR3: TGTGCCAGCAGGGGGACAGGGAGTCCTGAAGCTTTCTTT. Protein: CASRGTGSPEAFF.

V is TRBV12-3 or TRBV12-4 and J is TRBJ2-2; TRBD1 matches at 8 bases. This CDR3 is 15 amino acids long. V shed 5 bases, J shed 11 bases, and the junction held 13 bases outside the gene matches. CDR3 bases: TGTGCCAGCAGTCCAGGGGGCATTTTAGTTCCTGAGCTGTTTTTT. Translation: CASSPGGILVPELFF.

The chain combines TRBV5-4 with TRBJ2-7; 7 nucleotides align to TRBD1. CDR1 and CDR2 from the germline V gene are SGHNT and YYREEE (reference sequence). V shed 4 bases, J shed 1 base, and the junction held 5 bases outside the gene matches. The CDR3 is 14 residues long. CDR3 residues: CASSPGQWSYEQYF. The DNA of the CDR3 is TGTGCCAGCAGCCCGGGACAGTGGTCCTACGAGCAGTACTTC. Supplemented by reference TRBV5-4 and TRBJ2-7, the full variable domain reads ETGVTQSPTHLIKTRGQQVTLRCSSQSGHNTVSWYQQALGQGPQFIFQYYREEENGRGNFPPRFSGLQFPNYSSELNVNALELDDSALYLCASSPGQWSYEQYFGPGTRLTVT.

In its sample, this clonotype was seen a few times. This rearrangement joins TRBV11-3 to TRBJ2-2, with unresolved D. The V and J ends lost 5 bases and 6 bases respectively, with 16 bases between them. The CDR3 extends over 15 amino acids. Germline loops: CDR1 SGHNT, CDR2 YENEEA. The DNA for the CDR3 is TGTGCCAGCAGCCCCGCACCCCTTGACGCCGGGGAGCTGTTTTTT. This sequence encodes CASSPAPLDAGELFF.

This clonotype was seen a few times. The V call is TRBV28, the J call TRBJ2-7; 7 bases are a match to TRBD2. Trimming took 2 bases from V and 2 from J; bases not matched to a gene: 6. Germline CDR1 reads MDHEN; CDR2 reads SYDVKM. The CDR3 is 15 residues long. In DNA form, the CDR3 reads TGTGCCAGCAGTTTAGGCGGGGGAAGAACCTACGAGCAGTACTTC. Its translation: CASSLGGGRTYEQYF.

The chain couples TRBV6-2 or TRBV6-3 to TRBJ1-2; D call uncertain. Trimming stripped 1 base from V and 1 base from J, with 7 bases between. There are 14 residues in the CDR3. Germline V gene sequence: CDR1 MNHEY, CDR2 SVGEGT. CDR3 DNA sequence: TGTGCCAGCAGTTACTTCGACATTAACTATGGCTACACCTTC. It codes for CASSYFDINYGYTF.

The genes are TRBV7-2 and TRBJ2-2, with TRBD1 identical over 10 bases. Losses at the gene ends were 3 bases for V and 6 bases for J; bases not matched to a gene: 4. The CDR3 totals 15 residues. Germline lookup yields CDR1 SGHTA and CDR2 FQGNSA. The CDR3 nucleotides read TGTGCCAGCAGCTTCCGACAGGGGGCCGCCGGGGAGCTGTTTTTT. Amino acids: CASSFRQGAAGELFF.

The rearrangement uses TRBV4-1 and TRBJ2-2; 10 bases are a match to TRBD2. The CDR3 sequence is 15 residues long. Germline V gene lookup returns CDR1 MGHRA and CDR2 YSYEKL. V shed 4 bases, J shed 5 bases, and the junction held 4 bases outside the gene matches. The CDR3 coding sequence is TGCGCCAGCAGCCCGATTAGCGGGAGGACCGGGGAGCTGTTTTTT. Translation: CASSPISGRTGELFF.

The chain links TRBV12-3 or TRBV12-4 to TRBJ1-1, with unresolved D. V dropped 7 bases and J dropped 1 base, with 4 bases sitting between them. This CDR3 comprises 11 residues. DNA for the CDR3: TGTGCCAGCACGGGGAACACTGAAGCTTTCTTT. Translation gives CASTGNTEAFF.

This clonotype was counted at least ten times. The CDR3 bases are TGTGCCACCGAATCGAGGGGGGGACCCACGGGGTACGAGCAGTACGTC. It is translated as CATESRGGPTGYEQYV. The V and J genes are TRBV7-9 and TRBJ2-7; weak D call: TRBD2 (7 bases). The germline V and J ends were trimmed by 10 bases and 4 bases, with 26 bases remaining between them. In germline, CDR1 is SEHNR, CDR2 FQNEAQ (reference sequence). The CDR3 extends over 16 amino acids.

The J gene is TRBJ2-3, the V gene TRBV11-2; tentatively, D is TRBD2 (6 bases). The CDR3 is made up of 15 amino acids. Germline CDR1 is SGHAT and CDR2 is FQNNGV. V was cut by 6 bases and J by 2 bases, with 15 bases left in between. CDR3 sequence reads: CASRPGTLNTDTQYF. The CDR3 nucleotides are TGTGCCAGCAGACCCGGGACTCTAAACACAGATACGCAGTATTTT.

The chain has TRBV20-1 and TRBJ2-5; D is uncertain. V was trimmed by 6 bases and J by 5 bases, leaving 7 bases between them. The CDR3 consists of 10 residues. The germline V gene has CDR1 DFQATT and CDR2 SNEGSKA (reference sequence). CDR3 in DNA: TGCAGTGCCAATTATGAGACCCAGTACTTC. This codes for CSANYETQYF.

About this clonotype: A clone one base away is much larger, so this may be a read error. The CDR3 DNA follows: TGTGCCAGCAGCCAATTCAGCGGGAGCAGCACCGCGGAGCTGTTTTTT. Translation: CASSQFSGSSTAELFF. V gene TRBV14 combines with J gene TRBJ2-2; 8 positions match TRBD2. Germline V gives CDR1 SGHDN, CDR2 FVKESK. The CDR3 contains 16 residues.

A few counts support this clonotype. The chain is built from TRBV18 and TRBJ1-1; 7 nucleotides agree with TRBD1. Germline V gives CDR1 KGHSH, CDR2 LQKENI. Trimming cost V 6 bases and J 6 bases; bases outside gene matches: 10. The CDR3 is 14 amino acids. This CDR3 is CASSQVGRGSEAFF. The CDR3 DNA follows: TGTGCCAGCTCCCAAGTGGGCAGGGGGTCTGAAGCTTTCTTT.